This T cell receptor beta chain is from a study of response to subunit inactivated influenza vaccine. Broader study findings: Authors suggested seasonal influenza vaccinations each recruit few new T cells.

Comment on this clonotype: Its matching antigen is unknown.

From the RT-PCR reads, TCRdb called clonotypes with MiXCR, one entry per CDR3 protein. The sample consists of under 200,000 distinct CDR3 sequences, about 10% of them appearing once. Germline loops: CDR1 LGHNA, CDR2 YNFKEQ. The CDR3 is made up of 18 amino acids. J was trimmed by 4 bases and V by 3 bases; bases with no gene match: 8. The chain links TRBV4-2 to TRBJ2-1; 14 nucleotides agree with TRBD2. The TCR sequence derives from a man aged 45 to 70 who received an inactivated influenza vaccine. The starting material was CD8+ T cells sorted from PBMCs, obtained roughly 24 months after vaccination. CDR3 in amino acids: CASSHPGLAGAGYNEQFF. In DNA form, the CDR3 reads TGTGCCAGCAGCCATCCGGGACTAGCGGGGGCCGGGTACAATGAGCAGTTCTTC.